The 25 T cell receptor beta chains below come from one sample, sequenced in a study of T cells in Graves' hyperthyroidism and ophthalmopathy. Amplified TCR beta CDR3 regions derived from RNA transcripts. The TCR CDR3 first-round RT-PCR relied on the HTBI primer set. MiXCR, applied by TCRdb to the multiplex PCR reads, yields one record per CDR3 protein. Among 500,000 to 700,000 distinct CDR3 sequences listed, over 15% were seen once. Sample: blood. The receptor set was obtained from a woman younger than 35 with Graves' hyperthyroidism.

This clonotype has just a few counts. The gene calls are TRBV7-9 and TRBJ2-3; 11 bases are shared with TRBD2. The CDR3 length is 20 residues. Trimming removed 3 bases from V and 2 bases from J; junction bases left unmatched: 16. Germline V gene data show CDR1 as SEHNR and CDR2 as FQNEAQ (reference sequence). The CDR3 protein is CASSFPVLSGGVFHTDTQYF. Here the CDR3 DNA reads TGTGCCAGCAGCTTCCCGGTCCTTAGCGGGGGGGTTTTCCACACAGATACGCAGTATTTT.

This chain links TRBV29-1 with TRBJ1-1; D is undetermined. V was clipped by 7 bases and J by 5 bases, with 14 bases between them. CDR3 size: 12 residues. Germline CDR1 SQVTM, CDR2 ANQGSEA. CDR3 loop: CSARPVGTEAFF. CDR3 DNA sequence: TGCAGCGCTCGGCCCGTGGGAACTGAAGCTTTCTTT.

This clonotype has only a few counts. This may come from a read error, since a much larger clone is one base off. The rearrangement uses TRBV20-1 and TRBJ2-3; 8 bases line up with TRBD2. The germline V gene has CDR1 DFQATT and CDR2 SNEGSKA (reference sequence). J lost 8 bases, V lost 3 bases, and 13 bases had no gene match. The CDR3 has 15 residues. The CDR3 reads CSASSRLTGGPTQYF. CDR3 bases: TGCAGTGCTAGCTCACGACTAACGGGAGGGCCTACGCAGTATTTT.

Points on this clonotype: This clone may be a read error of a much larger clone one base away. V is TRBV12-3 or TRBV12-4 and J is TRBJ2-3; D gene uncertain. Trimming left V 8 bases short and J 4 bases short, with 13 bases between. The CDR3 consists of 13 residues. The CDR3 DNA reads TGTGCCAGCGCGGTACTCAACGCAGATACGCAGTATTTT. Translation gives CASAVLNADTQYF.

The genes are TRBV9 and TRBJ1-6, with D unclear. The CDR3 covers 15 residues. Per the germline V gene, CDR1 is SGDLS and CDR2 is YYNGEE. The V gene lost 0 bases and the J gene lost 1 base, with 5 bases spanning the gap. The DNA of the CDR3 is TGTGCCAGCAGCGTAGCCGATTCCTATAATTCACCCCTCCACTTT. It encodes CASSVADSYNSPLHF.

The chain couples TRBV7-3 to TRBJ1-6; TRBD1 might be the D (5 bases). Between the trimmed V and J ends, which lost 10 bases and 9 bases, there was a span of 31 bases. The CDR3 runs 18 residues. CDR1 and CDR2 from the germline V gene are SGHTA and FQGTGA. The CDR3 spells CAKSKGRFIKADSSPLHF. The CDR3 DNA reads TGTGCCAAGTCGAAGGGGCGCTTTATAAAGGCGGATAGTTCACCCCTCCACTTT.

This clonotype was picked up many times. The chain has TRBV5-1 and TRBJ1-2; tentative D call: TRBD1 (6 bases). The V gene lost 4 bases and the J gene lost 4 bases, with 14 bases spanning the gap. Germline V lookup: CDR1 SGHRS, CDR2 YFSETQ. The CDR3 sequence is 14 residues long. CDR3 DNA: TGCGCCAGCAGCCTACGGACAGCCCCCTATGGCTACACCTTC. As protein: CASSLRTAPYGYTF.

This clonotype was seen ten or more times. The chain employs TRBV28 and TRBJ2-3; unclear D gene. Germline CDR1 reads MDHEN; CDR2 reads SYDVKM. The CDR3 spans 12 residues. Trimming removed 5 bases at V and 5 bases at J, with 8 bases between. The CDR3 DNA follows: TGTGCCAGCAGTGTACTGAGAGATACGCAGTATTTT. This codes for CASSVLRDTQYF. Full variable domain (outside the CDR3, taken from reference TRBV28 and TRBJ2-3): DVKVTQSSRYLVKRTGEKVFLECVQDMDHENMFWYRQDPGLGLRLIYFSYDVKMKEKGDIPEGYSVSREKKERFSLILESASTNQTSMYLCASSVLRDTQYFGPGTRLTVL.

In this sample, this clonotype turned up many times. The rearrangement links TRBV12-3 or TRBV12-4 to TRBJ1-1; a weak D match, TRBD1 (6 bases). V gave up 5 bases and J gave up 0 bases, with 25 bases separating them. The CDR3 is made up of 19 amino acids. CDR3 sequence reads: CASSPISRAGGGMNTEAFF. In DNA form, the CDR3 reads TGTGCCAGCAGTCCAATATCCCGCGCAGGTGGGGGCATGAACACTGAAGCTTTCTTT.

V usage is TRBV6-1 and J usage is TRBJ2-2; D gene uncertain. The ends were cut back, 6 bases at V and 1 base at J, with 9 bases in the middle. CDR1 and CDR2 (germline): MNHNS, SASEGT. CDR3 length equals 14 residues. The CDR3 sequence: CASSHVLNTGELFF. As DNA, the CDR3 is TGTGCCAGCAGCCACGTCCTGAACACCGGGGAGCTGTTTTTT.

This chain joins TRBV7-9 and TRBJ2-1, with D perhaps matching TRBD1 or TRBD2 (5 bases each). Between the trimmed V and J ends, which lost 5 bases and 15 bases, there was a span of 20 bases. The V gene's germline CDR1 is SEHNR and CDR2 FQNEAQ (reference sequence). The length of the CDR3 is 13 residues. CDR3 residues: CASSPANGDGLFF. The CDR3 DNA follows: TGTGCCAGCAGCCCGGCGAACGGGGACGGCCTGTTCTTC.

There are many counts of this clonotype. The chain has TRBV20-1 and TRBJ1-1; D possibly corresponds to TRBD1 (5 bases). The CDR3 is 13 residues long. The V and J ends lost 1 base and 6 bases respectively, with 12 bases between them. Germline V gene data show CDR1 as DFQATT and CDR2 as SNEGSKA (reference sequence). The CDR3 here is CSARVAGKSEAFF. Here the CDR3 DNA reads TGCAGTGCTAGAGTGGCAGGGAAGTCTGAAGCTTTCTTT.

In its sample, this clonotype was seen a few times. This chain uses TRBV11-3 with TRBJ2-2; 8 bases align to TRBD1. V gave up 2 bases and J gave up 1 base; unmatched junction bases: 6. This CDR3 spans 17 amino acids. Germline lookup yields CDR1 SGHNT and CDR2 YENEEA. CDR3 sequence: CASSLTSGGLNTGELFF. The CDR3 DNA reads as TGTGCCAGCAGCTTAACTTCAGGGGGCCTGAACACCGGGGAGCTGTTTTTT.

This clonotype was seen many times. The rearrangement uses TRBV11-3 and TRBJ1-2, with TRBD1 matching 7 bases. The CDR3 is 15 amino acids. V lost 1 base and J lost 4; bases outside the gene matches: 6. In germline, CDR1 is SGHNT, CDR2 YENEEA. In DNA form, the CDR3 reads TGTGCCAGCAGCTTAGGGGAGGGACAGACCTATGGCTACACCTTC. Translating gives CASSLGEGQTYGYTF.

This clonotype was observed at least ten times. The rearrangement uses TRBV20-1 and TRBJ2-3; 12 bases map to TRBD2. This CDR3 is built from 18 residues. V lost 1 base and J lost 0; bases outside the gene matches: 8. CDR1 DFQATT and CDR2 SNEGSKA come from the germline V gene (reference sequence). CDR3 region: CSARGLAGVPTSTDTQYF. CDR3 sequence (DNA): TGCAGTGCTAGAGGACTAGCGGGAGTTCCCACTAGCACAGATACGCAGTATTTT.

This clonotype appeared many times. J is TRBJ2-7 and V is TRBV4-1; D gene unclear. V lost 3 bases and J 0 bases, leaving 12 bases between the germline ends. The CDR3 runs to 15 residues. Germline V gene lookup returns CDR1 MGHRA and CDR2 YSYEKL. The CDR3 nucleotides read TGCGCCAGCAGCCAGGGCTCGGCTAGCTCCTACGAGCAGTACTTC. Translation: CASSQGSASSYEQYF.

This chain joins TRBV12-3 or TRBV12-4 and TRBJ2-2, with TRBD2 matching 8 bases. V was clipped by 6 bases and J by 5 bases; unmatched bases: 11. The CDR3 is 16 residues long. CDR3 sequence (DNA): TGTGCCAGCAGGGGAGCGGGAGTCGTGGGTACCGGGGAGCTGTTTTTT. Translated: CASRGAGVVGTGELFF.

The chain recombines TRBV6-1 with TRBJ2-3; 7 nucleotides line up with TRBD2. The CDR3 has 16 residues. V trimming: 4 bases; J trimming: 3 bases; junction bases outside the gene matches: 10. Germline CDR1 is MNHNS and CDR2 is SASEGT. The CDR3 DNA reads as TGTGCCAGCAGTGTGCGGCGGGAGCATTGGACAGATACGCAGTATTTT. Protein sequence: CASSVRREHWTDTQYF.

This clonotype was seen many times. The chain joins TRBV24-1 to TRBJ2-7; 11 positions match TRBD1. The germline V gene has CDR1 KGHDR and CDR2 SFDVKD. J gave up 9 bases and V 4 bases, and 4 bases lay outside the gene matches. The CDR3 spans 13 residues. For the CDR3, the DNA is TGTGCCACCAGTGACCGCGGGACAGGGGGGCAGTACTTC. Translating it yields CATSDRGTGGQYF.

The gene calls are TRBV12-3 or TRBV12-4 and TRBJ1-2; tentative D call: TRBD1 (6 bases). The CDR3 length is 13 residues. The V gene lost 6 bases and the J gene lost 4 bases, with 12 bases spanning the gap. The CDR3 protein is CASSVGGFYGYTF. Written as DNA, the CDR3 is TGTGCCAGCAGCGTAGGGGGATTCTATGGCTACACCTTC.

DNA of the CDR3: TGCGCCAGCAGCCCCTTGGGGGTCGGTGAGCAGTTCTTC. Translated: CASSPLGVGEQFF. V usage is TRBV4-1 and J usage is TRBJ2-1, with D perhaps given as TRBD1 or TRBD2 (5 bases each). This CDR3 contains 13 residues. Germline CDR1 reads MGHRA; CDR2 reads YSYEKL. The V end was cut by 4 bases, the J end by 9 bases, with 13 bases between.

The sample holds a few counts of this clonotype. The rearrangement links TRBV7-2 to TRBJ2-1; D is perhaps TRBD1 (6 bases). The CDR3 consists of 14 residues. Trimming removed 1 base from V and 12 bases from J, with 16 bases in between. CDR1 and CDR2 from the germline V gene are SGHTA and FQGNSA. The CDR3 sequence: CASSLVGHPSGQFF. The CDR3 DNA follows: TGTGCCAGCAGCTTAGTGGGACACCCGTCTGGGCAGTTCTTC. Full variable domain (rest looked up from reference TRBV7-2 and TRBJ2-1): GAGVSQSPSNKVTEKGKDVELRCDPISGHTALYWYRQSLGQGLEFLIYFQGNSAPDKSGLPSDRFSAERTGGSVSTLTIQRTQQEDSAVYLCASSLVGHPSGQFFGPGTRLTVL.

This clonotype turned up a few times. The CDR3 is CSATPRTGVGYGYTF. The CDR3 DNA reads TGCAGTGCTACCCCCCGGACAGGGGTGGGCTATGGCTACACCTTC. V and J are TRBV20-1 and TRBJ1-2; 9 nucleotides align to TRBD1. The CDR3 runs 15 residues. From germline, CDR1 is DFQATT and CDR2 SNEGSKA (reference sequence). With V trimmed by 4 bases and J by 4 bases, 10 bases remained unmatched.

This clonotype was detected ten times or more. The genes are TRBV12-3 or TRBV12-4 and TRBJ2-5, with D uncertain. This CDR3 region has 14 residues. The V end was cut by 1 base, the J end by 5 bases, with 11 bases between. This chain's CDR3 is CASSLVFPTETQYF. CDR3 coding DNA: TGTGCCAGCAGTTTAGTTTTCCCTACGGAGACCCAGTACTTC.

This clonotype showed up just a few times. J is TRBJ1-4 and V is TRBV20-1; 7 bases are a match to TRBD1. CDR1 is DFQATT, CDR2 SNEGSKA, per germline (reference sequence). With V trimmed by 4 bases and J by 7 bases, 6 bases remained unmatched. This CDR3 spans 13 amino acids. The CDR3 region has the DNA TGCAGTGCTAAGGGGGCGGACGGTGAAAAACTGTTTTTT. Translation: CSAKGADGEKLFF.